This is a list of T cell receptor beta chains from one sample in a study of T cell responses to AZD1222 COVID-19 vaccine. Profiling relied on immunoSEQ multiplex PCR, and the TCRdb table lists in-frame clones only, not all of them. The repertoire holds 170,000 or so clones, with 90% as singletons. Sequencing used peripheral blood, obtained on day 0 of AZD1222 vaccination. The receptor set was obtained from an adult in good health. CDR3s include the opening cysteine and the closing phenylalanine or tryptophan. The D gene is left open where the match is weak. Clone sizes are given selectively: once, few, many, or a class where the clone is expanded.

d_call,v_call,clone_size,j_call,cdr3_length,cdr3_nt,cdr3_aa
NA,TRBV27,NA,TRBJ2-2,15,TGTGCCAGCAGTTTATCCGGGTTTGGCACCGGGGAGCTGTTTTTT,CASSLSGFGTGELFF
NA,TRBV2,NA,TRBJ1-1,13,TGTGCCACCACTCGGGGGGAGAACACTGAAGCTTTCTTT,CATTRGENTEAFF
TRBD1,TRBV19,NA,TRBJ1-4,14,TGTGCCAGTACAACCGGGACAGCTAATGAAAAACTGTTTTTT,CASTTGTANEKLFF
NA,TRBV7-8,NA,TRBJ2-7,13,TGTGCCAGCAGCTTAGGACGTTACTACGAGCAGTACTTC,CASSLGRYYEQYF
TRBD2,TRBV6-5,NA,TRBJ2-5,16,TGTGCCAGCAGTTTCACCCGGACTAGCGGGGGAGAGACCCAGTACTTC,CASSFTRTSGGETQYF
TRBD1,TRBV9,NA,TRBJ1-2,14,TGTGCCAGCAGCGTATACCAGGGGGCGCGAGGCTACACCTTC,CASSVYQGARGYTF
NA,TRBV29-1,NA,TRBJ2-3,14,TGCAGCGCCGGACTCCCGGGGCCCACAGATACGCAGTATTTT,CSAGLPGPTDTQYF
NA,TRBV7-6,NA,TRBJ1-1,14,TGTGCCAGCAGTCCCGGGGGGCTGGACACTGAAGCTTTCTTT,CASSPGGLDTEAFF
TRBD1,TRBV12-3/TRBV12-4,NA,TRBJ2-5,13,TGTGCCAGCAGTCACGGGACAGGGAGGACCCAGTACTTC,CASSHGTGRTQYF
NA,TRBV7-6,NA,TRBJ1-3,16,TGTGCCAGCAGCCCCGGACGGCTTTCTCCTGGAAACACCATATATTTT,CASSPGRLSPGNTIYF
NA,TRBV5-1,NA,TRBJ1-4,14,TGCGCCAGCAGCTTGGAGAGCCACATTGAAAAACTGTTTTTT,CASSLESHIEKLFF
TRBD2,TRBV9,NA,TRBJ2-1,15,TGTGCCAGCAGCCCCAGGACTAGCCTGGGCAATGAGCAGTTCTTC,CASSPRTSLGNEQFF
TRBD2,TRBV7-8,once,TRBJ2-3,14,TGTGCCAGCAGGGAGATGACTAGCGGGGATACGCAGTATTTT,CASREMTSGDTQYF